The entry below describes one T cell receptor beta chain. The data derive from a study of blood T cell repertoires in COVID-19. Study as a whole: COVID-19 samples from acute and convalescent phases originated in the United States, Italy and Spain. PBMCs, B-cell-depleted T cells, or T cells provided the cDNA or gDNA that made up the material.

Original methodology: Reference gene primer amplification gave nucleated cell count estimates. This table comes from immunoSEQ multiplex PCR, and its TCRdb copy is limited to in-frame clones, with some not included. Clone size and the V and J calls come from that table; the DNA yielded D and trimming. The sample holds around 140,000 clones; around nine tenths are singletons and the top ten take less than 20%. The ends were cut back, 3 bases at V and 7 bases at J, with 12 bases in the middle. Looked up from germline, CDR1 is LNHDA and CDR2 is SQIVND (reference sequence). The CDR3 sequence is 13 residues long.

The source of this sequence is a man aged 50 or older with active or convalescent COVID-19. The chain uses TRBV19 and TRBJ1-2; D not certain. The sample comprised peripheral blood. This CDR3 reads CASSIKRAFGYTF. CDR3 DNA sequence: TGTGCCAGTAGTATTAAACGCGCGTTTGGCTACACCTTC.